Each of the 4 T cell receptor beta chains below was sequenced from the same sample in a study of blood T cell repertoires in COVID-19. The method was immunoSEQ multiplex PCR; TCRdb's version includes in-frame clones alone and lacks a portion of them. Here the sample spans around 270,000 clones, roughly 86% being singletons. Sequencing was carried out using peripheral blood. All receptors derive from a middle-aged man who had recovered from COVID-19.

The CDR3 DNA is TGTGCCAGCAGCACAGGGAGCGGGAGGGCCATTGGGAATGAGCAGTTCTTC. Encoded protein: CASSTGSGRAIGNEQFF. The chain combines TRBV7-2 with TRBJ2-1, with 10 bases lining up with TRBD2. The V segment lost 5 bases and the J segment 7 bases; nucleotides outside the gene matches: 14. Germline lookup yields CDR1 SGHTA and CDR2 FQGNSA. The CDR3 is 17 residues long.

The chain joins TRBV7-3 to TRBJ2-7, with 12 bases fitting TRBD2. CDR3 length: 13 residues. V was pared by 5 bases and J by 5 bases, with 1 base of the junction left unmatched. Germline CDR1 is SGHTA and CDR2 is FQGTGA. CDR3 residues: CASSRLAGDEQYF. DNA for the CDR3: TGTGCCAGCAGCCGACTAGCGGGAGACGAGCAGTACTTC.

The genes are TRBV7-8 and TRBJ1-1, with D possibly matching TRBD1 (5 bases). Germline V gives CDR1 SGHVS, CDR2 FQNEAQ. Trimming took off 5 bases at V and 11 bases at J, with 21 bases between the two ends. This CDR3 has 14 residues. In DNA form, the CDR3 reads TGTGCCAGCAGCCCCCGCGGCAGGGTATTCGAGGCTTTCTTT. It is translated as CASSPRGRVFEAFF.

This clone was detected once. The chain combines TRBV19 with TRBJ1-5; D unresolved. Deletions cut 5 bases from V and 9 bases from J, with 8 bases between. The CDR3 totals 11 residues. The germline V gene encodes CDR1 LNHDA and CDR2 SQIVND (reference sequence). The CDR3 sequence: CASSRLGPQHF. Here the CDR3 DNA reads TGTGCCAGTAGTCGCCTCGGGCCCCAGCATTTT. Supplemented by reference TRBV19 and TRBJ1-5, the full variable domain reads DGGITQSPKYLFRKEGQNVTLSCEQNLNHDAMYWYRQDPGQGLRLIYYSQIVNDFQKGDIAEGYSVSREKKESFPLTVTSAQKNPTAFYLCASSRLGPQHFGDGTRLSIL.